This record looks at one T cell receptor beta chain sequence and its context. What this receptor recognizes is not known. Base quality data are lacking; no much larger clone is found one base away. The data stem from a study of blood T cell repertoires in COVID-19 (dated by TCRdb to between 2020 and 2021). General notes on the study: Collaborator samples came from the United States, Italy and Spain and covered acute and convalescent phases of COVID-19. Sample metadata almost always included a de-identified subject ID, COVID-19 status, age in years and sex. Deeply sampled blood TCRbeta repertoires from subjects exposed to, actively infected with, or recovered from COVID-19 were included in the dataset. Samples were obtained from the ongoing ImmuneRACE study (first 160 participants) and from 1,254 subjects provided by 6 global collaborators. Where available, HLA class I and class II types were obtained from metadata supplied by the sample provider rather than from assay-based typing. The prospective study material was composed of cDNA or gDNA derived from T cells, B-cell-depleted T cells, or PBMCs. The repertoires were released in a freely available public database meant as a resource for research on the immune response to SARS-CoV-2. Overall results and qualifications from the work: The quantity of clinical and demographic metadata differed by source and by participant and was supplied without curation.

Enrolling through a virtual design, the prospective study's participants ranged in age from roughly 18 to 89 years and lived across 24 United States geographic areas. Cohort assignment in the prospective study relied on participant-reported clinical history from a screening survey and a study questionnaire. For ImmuneRACE Cohort 3, a participant was defined as recovered based on two consecutive negative NP/OP PCR tests, clearance by a healthcare professional, or resolution of symptoms. Each participant in the prospective study had whole blood, serum and a nasopharyngeal or oropharyngeal swab collected by mobile phlebotomists. Over a 2-month period, participants in the prospective study had the option of providing additional blood draws and questionnaires. Prospective study blood samples were shipped either frozen or at room temperature before DNA extraction. TCRbeta CDR3 regions were amplified from genomic DNA using the immunoSEQ Assay, a bias-controlled multiplex PCR. For the original study's pipeline: Nucleated cell counts per sample were estimated from amplification of reference gene primers within the assay. To quantify the absolute abundance of each unique TCRbeta CDR3 rearrangement, sequence reads were collapsed and filtered. For each sample, productive Simpson clonality was calculated by taking the square root of Simpson's diversity index across productive rearrangements. As stored in TCRdb, this immuneACCESS dataset retains in-frame rearrangements with V and J assigned. A fraction of the clones does not appear; measured against another copy, unresolved V genes explain less than half of the discrepancy, and the remainder lacks a known reason. The D gene and trimming were derived from the DNA, and the V and J assignments and clone size from that table. For this sample the table gives about 250,000 clones, of which roughly 90% were detected only once. The ten largest clones represent about 9.3% of the sample.

What was sequenced was PBMCs or T cells enriched from blood (not recorded which). The sequence derives from a man aged 40-55 years who had recovered from COVID-19.

For the CDR3, the sequence is CASSLAPRTEGTDTQYF. The nucleotide sequence is TGCGCCAGCAGCTTGGCCCCCCGGACAGAAGGAACAGATACGCAGTATTTT. The V and J segments used are TRBV5-1 and TRBJ2-3, with a weak D call of TRBD1 (6 bases match). Measured from the cysteine to the phenylalanine, the CDR3 is 17 residues long. The entry retains the CDR3 DNA only, 51 bases that are in frame from base 1. V sheds 0 bases and J sheds 3 bases, leaving 17 bases between their ends. CDR1 and CDR2 are read off the germline V gene as SGHRS and YFSETQ.